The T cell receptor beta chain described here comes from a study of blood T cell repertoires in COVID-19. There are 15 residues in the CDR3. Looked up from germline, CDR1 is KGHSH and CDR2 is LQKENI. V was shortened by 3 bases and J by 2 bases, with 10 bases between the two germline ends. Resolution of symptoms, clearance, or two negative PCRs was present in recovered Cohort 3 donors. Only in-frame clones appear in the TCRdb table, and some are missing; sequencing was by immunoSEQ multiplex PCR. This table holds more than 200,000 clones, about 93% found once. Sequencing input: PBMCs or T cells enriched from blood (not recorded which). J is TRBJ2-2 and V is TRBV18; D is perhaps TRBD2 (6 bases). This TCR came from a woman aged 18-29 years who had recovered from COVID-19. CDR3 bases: TGTGCCAGCTCACCGCGGGACGGCAACACCGGGGAGCTGTTTTTT. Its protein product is CASSPRDGNTGELFF.